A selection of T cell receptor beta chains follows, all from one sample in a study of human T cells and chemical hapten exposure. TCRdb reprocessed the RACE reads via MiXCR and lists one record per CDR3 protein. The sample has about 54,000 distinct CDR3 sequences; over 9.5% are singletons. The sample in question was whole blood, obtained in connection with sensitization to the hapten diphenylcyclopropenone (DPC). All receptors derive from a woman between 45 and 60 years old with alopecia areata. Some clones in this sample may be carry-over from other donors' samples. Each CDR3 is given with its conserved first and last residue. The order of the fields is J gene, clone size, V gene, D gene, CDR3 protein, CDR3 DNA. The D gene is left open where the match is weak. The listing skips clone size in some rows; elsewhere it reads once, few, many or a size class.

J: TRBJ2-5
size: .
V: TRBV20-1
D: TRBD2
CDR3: CSASGGYRGREETQYF
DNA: TGCAGTGCGAGCGGGGGGTACAGGGGCAGGGAGGAGACCCAGTACTTC

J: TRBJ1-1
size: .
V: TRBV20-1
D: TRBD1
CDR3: CSARRTGSTEAFF
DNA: TGCAGTGCTAGAAGGACAGGCTCCACTGAAGCTTTCTTT

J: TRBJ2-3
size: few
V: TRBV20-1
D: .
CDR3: CSAAQGRPTDTQYF
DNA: TGCAGTGCGGCTCAGGGGCGCCCCACAGATACGCAGTATTTT

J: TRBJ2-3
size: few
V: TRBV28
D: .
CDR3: CASGPNDGSTSTDTQYF
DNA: TGTGCCAGCGGGCCAAACGACGGCTCAACCTCCACAGATACGCAGTATTTT

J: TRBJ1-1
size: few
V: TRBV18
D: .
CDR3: CASSPPESAGMNTEAFF
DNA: TGTGCCAGCTCACCACCGGAGTCTGCAGGGATGAACACTGAAGCTTTCTTT

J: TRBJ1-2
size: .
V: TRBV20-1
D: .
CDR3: CSARKKGVGYDYTF
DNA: TGCAGTGCTAGAAAAAAGGGGGTTGGCTATGACTACACCTTC

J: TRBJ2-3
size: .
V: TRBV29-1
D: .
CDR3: CSAMGGQESTDTQYF
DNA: TGCAGCGCCATGGGGGGACAAGAAAGCACAGATACGCAGTATTTT

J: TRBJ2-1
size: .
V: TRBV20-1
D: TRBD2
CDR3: CSARAAGATYNEQFF
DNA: TGCAGTGCTAGAGCAGCGGGAGCAACCTACAATGAGCAGTTCTTC

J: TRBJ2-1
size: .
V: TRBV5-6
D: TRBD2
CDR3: CASSFGLAGYNEQFF
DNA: TGTGCCAGCAGCTTTGGGCTAGCGGGGTACAATGAGCAGTTCTTC

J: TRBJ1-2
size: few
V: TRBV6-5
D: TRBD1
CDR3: CASSYLAGGYGYTF
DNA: TGTGCCAGCAGTTACCTAGCAGGGGGCTATGGCTACACCTTC

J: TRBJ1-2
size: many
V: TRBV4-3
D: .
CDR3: CASSQEYGVGYTF
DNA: TGCGCCAGCAGCCAAGAGTACGGAGTTGGCTACACCTTC

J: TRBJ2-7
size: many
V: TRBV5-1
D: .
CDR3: CASSLEGRSYEQYF
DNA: TGCGCCAGCAGCTTGGAGGGCCGATCCTACGAGCAGTACTTC

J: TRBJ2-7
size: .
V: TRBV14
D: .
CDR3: CASSQVSGRSIGQYF
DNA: TGTGCCAGCAGCCAAGTTTCGGGCCGCTCGATTGGGCAGTACTTC

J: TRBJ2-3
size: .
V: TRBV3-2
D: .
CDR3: CASSYTLPSGEGTDTQYF
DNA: TGTGCCAGCAGCTATACTTTACCCAGTGGGGAGGGCACAGATACGCAGTATTTT

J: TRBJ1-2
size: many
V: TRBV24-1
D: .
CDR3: CATESRTNYGYTF
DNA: TGTGCCACCGAGTCCAGGACTAACTATGGCTACACCTTC

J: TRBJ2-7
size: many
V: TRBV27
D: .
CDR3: CASSLEAYEQYF
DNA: TGTGCCAGCAGTCTTGAGGCCTACGAGCAGTACTTC

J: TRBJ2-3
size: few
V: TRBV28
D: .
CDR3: CASGERQVTDTQYF
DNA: TGTGCCAGCGGTGAACGTCAGGTCACAGATACGCAGTATTTT

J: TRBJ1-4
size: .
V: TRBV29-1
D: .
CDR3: CSVGVQEGEKLFF
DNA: TGCAGCGTTGGCGTCCAGGAGGGAGAAAAACTGTTTTTT

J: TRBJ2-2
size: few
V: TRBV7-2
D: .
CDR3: CASSLGGSRTGELFF
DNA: TGTGCCAGCAGCTTAGGAGGGTCTCGCACCGGGGAGCTGTTTTTT

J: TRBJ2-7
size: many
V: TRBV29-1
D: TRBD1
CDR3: CSVSAGTAFSYEQYF
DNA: TGCAGCGTCTCGGCCGGGACAGCCTTTTCCTACGAGCAGTACTTC

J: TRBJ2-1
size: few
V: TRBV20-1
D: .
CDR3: CSASKRTPLGQFF
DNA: TGCAGTGCTAGTAAGAGAACTCCCCTTGGGCAGTTCTTC

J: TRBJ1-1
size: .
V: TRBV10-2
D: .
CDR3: CASSDVGRQNTEAFF
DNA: TGCGCCAGCAGTGATGTGGGACGGCAGAACACTGAAGCTTTCTTT

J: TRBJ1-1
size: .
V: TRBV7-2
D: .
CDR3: CASSLSSYGTEAFF
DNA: TGTGCCAGCAGCTTATCTTCGTACGGAACTGAAGCTTTCTTT

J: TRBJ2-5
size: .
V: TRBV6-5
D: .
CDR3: CASRETQYF
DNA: TGTGCCAGCCGAGAGACCCAGTACTTC

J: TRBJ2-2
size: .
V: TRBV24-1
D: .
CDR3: CATSDPDRTGELFF
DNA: TGTGCCACCAGTGACCCTGACAGGACCGGGGAGCTGTTTTTT

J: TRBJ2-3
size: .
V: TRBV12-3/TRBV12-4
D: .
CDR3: CASSRGKGATDTQYF
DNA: TGTGCCAGCAGCCGCGGGAAGGGCGCAACAGATACGCAGTATTTT

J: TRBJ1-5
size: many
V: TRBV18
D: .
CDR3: CASSPGNQPQHF
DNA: TGTGCCAGCTCACCGGGTAATCAGCCCCAGCATTTT

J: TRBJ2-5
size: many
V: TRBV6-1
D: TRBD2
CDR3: CASIPTSGRRETQYF
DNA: TGTGCCAGCATCCCGACTAGCGGGAGACGAGAGACCCAGTACTTC

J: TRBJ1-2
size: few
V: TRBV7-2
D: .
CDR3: CASSLGGSWYGYTF
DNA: TGTGCCAGCAGCTTAGGGGGCAGTTGGTATGGCTACACCTTC

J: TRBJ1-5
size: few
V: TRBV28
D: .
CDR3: CASSFFPRQPQHF
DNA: TGTGCCAGCAGTTTCTTCCCTCGACAGCCCCAGCATTTT

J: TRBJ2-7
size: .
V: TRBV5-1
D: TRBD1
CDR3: CARSSRDRSLEQYF
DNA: TGCGCCCGCAGCTCCCGGGACAGAAGCCTCGAGCAGTACTTC

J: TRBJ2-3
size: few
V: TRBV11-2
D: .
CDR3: CASTPGRGSTDTQYF
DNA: TGTGCCAGCACCCCGGGGAGGGGGAGCACAGATACGCAGTATTTT

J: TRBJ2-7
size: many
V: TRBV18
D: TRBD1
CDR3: CASSPTTENGQGFYEQYF
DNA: TGTGCCAGCTCCCCTACCACTGAGAATGGACAGGGTTTCTACGAGCAGTACTTC

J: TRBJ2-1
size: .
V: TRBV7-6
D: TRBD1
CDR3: CASSRDMTGGARNEQFF
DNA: TGTGCCAGCAGTCGCGATATGACAGGGGGCGCTAGGAATGAGCAGTTCTTC

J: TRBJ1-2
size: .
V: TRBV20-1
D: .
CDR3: CGRTINYGYTF
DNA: TGCGGCAGGACGATAAACTATGGCTACACCTTC

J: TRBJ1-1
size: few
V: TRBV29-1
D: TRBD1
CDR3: CSGLSTGFDTEAFF
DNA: TGCAGCGGCCTCTCGACAGGGTTCGACACTGAAGCTTTCTTT

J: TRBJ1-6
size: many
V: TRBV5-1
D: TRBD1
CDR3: CASSLWTGLNSPLHF
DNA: TGCGCCAGCAGCTTGTGGACAGGGCTTAATTCACCCCTCCACTTT

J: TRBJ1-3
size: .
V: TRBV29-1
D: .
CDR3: CSVEGEGGNTIYF
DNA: TGCAGCGTTGAAGGGGAAGGTGGAAACACCATATATTTT

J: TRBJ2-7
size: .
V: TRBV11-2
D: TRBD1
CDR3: CASSPGQGHYEQYF
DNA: TGTGCCAGCAGCCCAGGACAGGGTCACTACGAGCAGTACTTC

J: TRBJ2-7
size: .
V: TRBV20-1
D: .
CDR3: CSTTLPGSYEQYF
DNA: TGCAGTACTACACTTCCGGGATCCTACGAGCAGTACTTC

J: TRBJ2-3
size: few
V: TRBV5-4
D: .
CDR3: CASSFWGGGTDTQYF
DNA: TGTGCCAGCAGCTTTTGGGGCGGGGGCACAGATACGCAGTATTTT

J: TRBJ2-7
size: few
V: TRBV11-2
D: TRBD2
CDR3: CASSLALTGGSSYEQYF
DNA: TGTGCCAGCAGCTTAGCCTTGACTGGCGGGAGCTCCTACGAGCAGTACTTC

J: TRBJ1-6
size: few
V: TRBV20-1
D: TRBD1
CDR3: CSARTGANSPLHF
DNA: TGCAGTGCAAGGACAGGAGCCAATTCACCCCTCCACTTT

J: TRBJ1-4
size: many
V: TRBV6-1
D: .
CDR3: CASRRGATNEKLFF
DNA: TGTGCCAGCAGAAGAGGGGCAACTAATGAAAAACTGTTTTTT

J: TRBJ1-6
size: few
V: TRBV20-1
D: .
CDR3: CSVHTSGDSPLHF
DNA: TGCAGTGTCCACACATCGGGGGATTCACCCCTCCACTTT

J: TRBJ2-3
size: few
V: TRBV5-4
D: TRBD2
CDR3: CASSSLLAGAGDTQYF
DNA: TGTGCCAGCAGCTCGCTACTAGCGGGAGCGGGGGATACGCAGTATTTT

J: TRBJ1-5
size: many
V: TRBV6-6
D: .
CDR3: CASRDYRGQPQHF
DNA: TGTGCCAGCAGGGATTACCGGGGTCAGCCCCAGCATTTT

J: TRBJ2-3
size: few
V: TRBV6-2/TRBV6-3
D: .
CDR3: CASILHQADTQYF
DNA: TGTGCCAGCATCCTTCACCAAGCAGATACGCAGTATTTT

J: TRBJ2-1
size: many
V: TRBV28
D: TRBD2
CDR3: CASRGTSGRGTYNEQFF
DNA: TGTGCCAGCAGGGGGACTAGCGGGAGAGGAACCTACAATGAGCAGTTCTTC

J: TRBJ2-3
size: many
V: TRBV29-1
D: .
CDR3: CSVRGTATDTQYF
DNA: TGCAGCGTTCGGGGTACCGCCACAGATACGCAGTATTTT

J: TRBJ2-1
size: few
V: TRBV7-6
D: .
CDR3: CASTSAAGNNEQFF
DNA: .

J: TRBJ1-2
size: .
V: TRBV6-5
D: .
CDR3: CASSRDAYYGYTF
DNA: TGTGCCAGCAGTAGGGACGCCTACTATGGCTACACCTTC

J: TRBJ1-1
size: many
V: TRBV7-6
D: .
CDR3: CASSLPGLEAFF
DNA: TGTGCCAGCAGCTTACCGGGGCTTGAAGCTTTCTTT

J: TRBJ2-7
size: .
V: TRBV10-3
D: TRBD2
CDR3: CAISWTSGGDYEQYF
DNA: TGTGCCATCAGCTGGACTAGCGGGGGAGACTACGAGCAGTACTTC

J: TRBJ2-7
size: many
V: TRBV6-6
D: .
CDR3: CASRDSKRISYEQYF
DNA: TGTGCCAGCAGGGATAGTAAACGGATATCCTACGAGCAGTACTTC

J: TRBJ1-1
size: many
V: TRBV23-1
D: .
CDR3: CAITHREPSPTKGTEAFF
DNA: TGCGCCATCACACACCGGGAGCCGAGCCCCACGAAAGGCACTGAAGCTTTCTTT

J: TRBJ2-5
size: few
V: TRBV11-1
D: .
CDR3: CASSLSLRRIETQYF
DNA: TGTGCCAGCAGCTTGTCTTTACGGCGGATAGAGACCCAGTACTTC